Listed here are 20 T cell receptor beta chains from one sample, sequenced in a study of blood T cells in healthy people across ages. Primers used in a second PCR of roughly 6 to 12 cycles were a sample-barcoded 5' primer and a J-beta primer mix. From the 5' RACE reads, TCRdb called clonotypes with MiXCR, one entry per CDR3 protein. Altogether some 1.8 million distinct CDR3 sequences are present, about two fifths being singletons, with the ten largest covering 20% to 25%. Sequencing was performed on blood. These receptors all stem from a human donor in good health.

The chain is built from TRBV4-2 and TRBJ2-7; D assignment may be TRBD1 or TRBD2 (6 bases each). V shed 0 bases and J shed 3 bases, with 15 bases lying between them. The CDR3 length is 16 residues. The germline CDR1 and CDR2 sequences are LGHNA and YNFKEQ. The CDR3 sequence is CASSQEKRGTLYEQYF. The CDR3 DNA reads as TGTGCCAGCAGCCAAGAAAAGAGGGGGACTCTCTACGAGCAGTACTTC.

This clonotype was recorded at least ten times. The chain joins TRBV7-2 to TRBJ1-6; 9 bases agree with TRBD1. Trimming at V came to 1 base and at J to 9 bases, leaving 4 bases not matched to a gene. CDR1 is SGHTA and CDR2 is FQGNSA in the germline V gene. The CDR3 sequence is 15 residues long. The CDR3 DNA reads as TGTGCCAGCAGCTTAGGGACAGGGGATAGTTCACCCCTCCACTTT. This translates into CASSLGTGDSSPLHF.

The J gene is TRBJ1-1, the V gene TRBV12-3 or TRBV12-4; 7 nucleotides line up with TRBD1. CDR3 size: 17 residues. V shed 3 bases and J 7 bases; nucleotides not matched to a gene: 17. CDR3 loop: CASSFSPTTGREDEAFF. CDR3 DNA: TGTGCCAGCAGTTTCTCTCCGACGACAGGGCGAGAAGATGAAGCTTTCTTT.

This clonotype was counted a few times. The chain couples TRBV7-9 to TRBJ2-1, with D perhaps TRBD1 (6 bases). The germline V gene has CDR1 SEHNR and CDR2 FQNEAQ (reference sequence). V was pared by 2 bases and J by 0 bases, with 14 bases between. The CDR3 totals 17 residues. For the CDR3, the DNA is TGTGCCAGCAGCTTAACCGGGCAGGGGTTCTCCTACAATGAGCAGTTCTTC. The encoded protein is CASSLTGQGFSYNEQFF.

The chain recombines TRBV5-1 with TRBJ1-5; D is undetermined. Germline V gene data show CDR1 as SGHRS and CDR2 as YFSETQ. The CDR3 is 14 residues long. V lost 4 bases and J lost 0, with 8 bases in between. The CDR3 spells CASSGRHSNQPQHF. CDR3 in DNA: TGCGCCAGCAGCGGACGGCATAGCAATCAGCCCCAGCATTTT.

This clonotype turned up a few times. This chain uses TRBV6-2 or TRBV6-3 with TRBJ2-1, with D perhaps assigned TRBD1 or TRBD2 (6 bases each). Germline CDR1 MNHEY, CDR2 SVGEGT. The CDR3 has 16 amino acids. Trimming stripped 2 bases from V and 6 bases from J, with 17 bases between. The CDR3 coding sequence is TGTGCCAGCAGTTACACCCCGGGGGCATCAGGCAATGAGCAGTTCTTC. It yields the protein CASSYTPGASGNEQFF.

The chain has TRBV4-3 and TRBJ2-2; 7 bases map to TRBD2. This CDR3 spans 17 amino acids. Germline CDR1 reads LGHNA; CDR2 reads YSLEER. The ends lost 1 base at V and 1 base at J; junction bases unmatched: 6. CDR3 nucleotide sequence: TGCGCCAGCAGCCAAGTGGGGGTAGCGGGGAACACCGGGGAGCTGTTTTTT. Translation: CASSQVGVAGNTGELFF.

The chain is built from TRBV7-2 and TRBJ2-5, with D tentatively TRBD1 or TRBD2 (5 bases each). The CDR3 runs 13 residues. Between the trimmed V and J ends, which lost 6 bases and 5 bases, there was a span of 13 bases. CDR1 SGHTA and CDR2 FQGNSA come from the germline V gene. The CDR3 DNA sequence: TGTGCCAGCAGGCGAGGGACGATGGAGACCCAGTACTTC. Translating it yields CASRRGTMETQYF.

This sequence joins TRBV29-1 and TRBJ2-5, with D tentatively TRBD1 (5 bases). The V and J ends lost 5 bases and 5 bases respectively, with 18 bases between them. From germline, CDR1 is SQVTM and CDR2 ANQGSEA. The CDR3 runs 14 residues. The CDR3 region has the DNA TGCAGCGTTACTGTCAGGGTAGGATGCGAGACCCAGTACTTC. Its translation is CSVTVRVGCETQYF.

The chain combines TRBV11-2 with TRBJ2-5; TRBD2 aligns across 7 bases. J was trimmed by 13 bases and V by 3 bases; bases with no gene match: 5. Germline assignment: CDR1 SGHAT and CDR2 FQNNGV. This CDR3 comprises 11 residues. This chain's CDR3 is CASSFTGRAYF. The DNA for the CDR3 is TGTGCCAGCAGCTTTACTGGGAGGGCGTACTTC.

The chain uses TRBV6-5 and TRBJ2-3; 16 positions match TRBD2. In germline, CDR1 is MNHEY, CDR2 SVGAGI. The CDR3 runs 16 residues. V lost 6 bases, J lost 6 bases, and 6 bases stayed unmatched. This CDR3 is CASSRGLAGGKDTQYF. The CDR3, as DNA: TGTGCCAGCAGCCGGGGACTAGCGGGGGGGAAGGATACGCAGTATTTT.

This chain uses TRBV5-5 with TRBJ2-3, with D tentatively TRBD1 (6 bases). Trimming cost V 2 bases and J 4 bases, with 14 bases left between them. CDR3 size: 15 residues. Germline lookup yields CDR1 SGHKS and CDR2 YYEKEE (reference sequence). The CDR3 DNA reads as TGTGCCAGCAGCTTAGCCAGGGGCTGGGCAGATACGCAGTATTTT. Its translation is CASSLARGWADTQYF.

This clonotype turned up a few times. The CDR3 loop is CASSFGTGANVLTF. CDR3 coding DNA: TGTGCCAGCAGCTTCGGGACTGGGGCCAACGTCCTGACTTTC. The chain couples TRBV11-2 to TRBJ2-6; D perhaps matches TRBD2 (5 bases). Trimming cost V 3 bases and J 2 bases, with 5 bases left between them. Germline V gene sequence: CDR1 SGHAT, CDR2 FQNNGV. The CDR3 loop spans 14 amino acids.

J is TRBJ2-7 and V is TRBV29-1, with D unclear. The CDR3 sequence is 13 residues long. The germline V and J ends were trimmed by 2 bases and 3 bases, with 11 bases remaining between them. Germline V CDR1 and CDR2: SQVTM, ANQGSEA. The CDR3 loop is CSVESPTGYEQYF. The CDR3 nucleotides are TGCAGCGTTGAATCACCGACGGGCTACGAGCAGTACTTC.

The V call is TRBV7-2, the J call TRBJ2-7, with D hard to call. The J call may not be correct, given that the DNA end is closer to TRBJ2-5. The CDR3 runs 15 residues. Germline values: CDR1 SGHTA, CDR2 FQGNSA. CDR3 amino acids: CASSLDHGSPETQYF. The DNA for the CDR3 is TGTGCCAGCAGCCTAGACCACGGGTCCCCAGAGACCCAGTACTTC.

The V call is TRBV20-1, the J call TRBJ2-1; 8 bases are shared with TRBD2. Germline V gene sequence: CDR1 DFQATT, CDR2 SNEGSKA (reference sequence). CDR3 length: 16 residues. The V gene end was trimmed by 1 base and the J gene end by 4 bases; junction bases not matched to a gene: 9. The CDR3 nucleotides read TGCAGTGCTAGAGGGGGCTCGCGGGGGGTTTACAATGAGCAGTTCTTC. Its protein product is CSARGGSRGVYNEQFF.

The genes are TRBV7-9 and TRBJ2-3; 9 bases agree with TRBD1. The CDR3 covers 16 residues. Germline V CDR1 and CDR2: SEHNR, FQNEAQ (reference sequence). The V segment lost 5 bases and the J segment 5 bases; nucleotides outside the gene matches: 11. The CDR3 loop is CASSINRGPRGDTQYF. The CDR3 DNA reads as TGTGCCAGCAGCATTAACAGGGGGCCCCGCGGAGATACGCAGTATTTT.

This clonotype was seen a handful of times. The V call is TRBV20-1, the J call TRBJ2-6; TRBD1 is a possible D gene (5 bases). Per germline, CDR1 DFQATT and CDR2 SNEGSKA (reference sequence). The V end was cut by 0 bases, the J end by 0 bases, with 12 bases between. The CDR3 is 17 residues long. This chain's CDR3 is CSARDLYRPSGANVLTF. CDR3 DNA sequence: TGCAGTGCTAGAGACCTTTACAGGCCCTCTGGGGCCAACGTCCTGACTTTC.

The V call is TRBV7-3, the J call TRBJ2-7; TRBD1 matches at 9 bases. The CDR3 spans 17 residues. With V trimmed by 5 bases and J by 4 bases, 15 bases remained unmatched. Germline lookup yields CDR1 SGHTA and CDR2 FQGTGA. The CDR3 protein is CASSPQGPGQGTYEQYF. Written as DNA, the CDR3 is TGTGCCAGCAGCCCACAAGGGCCGGGACAGGGAACTTACGAGCAGTACTTC.

This clonotype was recorded a few times. The chain joins TRBV28 to TRBJ1-2; 9 bases map to TRBD1. This CDR3 has 17 amino acids. Unmatched junction bases numbered 15, after V lost 6 bases and J lost 4 bases. Germline V gene data show CDR1 as MDHEN and CDR2 as SYDVKM. The CDR3 reads CASSPPGQGPLSYGYTF. For the CDR3, the DNA is TGTGCCAGCAGCCCTCCGGGACAGGGCCCCCTCAGCTATGGCTACACCTTC.